These T cell receptor beta chains were read from a single sample in a study of blood T cell repertoires in COVID-19. Assay: immunoSEQ multiplex PCR; the TCRdb copy retains only in-frame clones and omits some. The profile covers 270,000 or so clones, with less than 85% appearing a single time and roughly 3% taken by the ten largest. Sequencing was performed on peripheral blood. These receptors were collected from a woman aged 18 to 35 with acute or convalescent COVID-19. The CDR3 runs from the conserved cysteine through the conserved F or W. Each record gives: CDR3 length, D gene, J gene, clone size, V gene, CDR3 DNA, CDR3 protein. D genes are given only for firm matches. The size entry is marked missing in some rows and otherwise reads once, few, many or a size class.

13,.,TRBJ1-5,.,TRBV28,TGTGCCAGCAGCTCACAGCGGAATCAGCCCCAGCATTTT,CASSSQRNQPQHF
15,TRBD2,TRBJ2-1,.,TRBV20-1,TGCAGTGCTAGTTTAGCGCTAGCGGGGGACAATGAGCAGTTCTTC,CSASLALAGDNEQFF
14,TRBD1,TRBJ1-5,.,TRBV19,TGTGCCAGTAGTATACGGGCAGGGGGGCAGCCCCAGCATTTT,CASSIRAGGQPQHF
12,.,TRBJ2-2,.,TRBV27,TGTGCCAGCAGTCCTTACGGGAGGGAGCTGTTTTTT,CASSPYGRELFF
17,TRBD2,TRBJ2-1,.,TRBV7-3,TGTGCCAGCAGCCGAAGGGCTAGCGGGTTACAAAACAATGAGCAGTTCTTC,CASSRRASGLQNNEQFF
14,TRBD2,TRBJ2-3,.,TRBV29-1,TGCAGCGTTGAATCGAGCGGGAAATCAGATACGCAGTATTTT,CSVESSGKSDTQYF
14,TRBD1,TRBJ1-5,.,TRBV28,TGTGCCAGCAGTTTGACAGGGAGATTTCGACCCCAGCATTTT,CASSLTGRFRPQHF
22,.,TRBJ2-6,.,TRBV21-1,TGTGCCAGCAGCTTATGTTGTCAGGGGAAAAAGGGGCCGCACTCTGGGGCCAACGTCCTGACTTTC,CASSLCCQGKKGPHSGANVLTF
14,.,TRBJ1-1,.,TRBV4-3,TGCGCCAGCAGCCAAGATTCTCGGGGGTCTGAAGCTTTCTTT,CASSQDSRGSEAFF
18,TRBD2,TRBJ2-5,.,TRBV5-4,TGTGCCAGCAGCCCCCTCGGGACTAGCGGGAGTGCTTGGGAGACCCAGTACTTC,CASSPLGTSGSAWETQYF
16,TRBD1,TRBJ2-7,.,TRBV15,TGTGCCACCAGCAGCCTCAAAGGGGGCAGGGCCCACGAGCAGTACTTC,CATSSLKGGRAHEQYF
21,.,TRBJ2-7,.,TRBV5-1,TGCGCCAGCAGCTTGGGCGTTTACAGGGATCAGAAGGGCAAAATATACTACGAGCAGTACTTC,CASSLGVYRDQKGKIYYEQYF
11,.,TRBJ1-2,.,TRBV30,TGTGCCTGGAGTAATACCGCGGGCTACACCTTC,CAWSNTAGYTF
14,.,TRBJ2-7,.,TRBV4-2,TGTGCCAGCAGCCAATTCACAGGAACCTACGAGCAGTACTTC,CASSQFTGTYEQYF
15,TRBD2,TRBJ2-1,.,TRBV4-3,TGCGCCAGCAGCCAAGTCCCAGCGGGAGGGAATGAGCAGTTCTTC,CASSQVPAGGNEQFF
14,TRBD2,TRBJ2-1,few,TRBV6-5,TGTGCCAGCAGTCGGACTAGCGGCTACAATGAGCAGTTCTTC,CASSRTSGYNEQFF
15,TRBD1,TRBJ1-1,few,TRBV19,TGTGCCAGTATGAGTTACAGGGGACCTAACACTGAAGCTTTCTTT,CASMSYRGPNTEAFF
14,.,TRBJ2-5,.,TRBV7-2,TGTGCCAGCAGCTTAAGGAGGCCCCCAGAGACCCAGTACTTC,CASSLRRPPETQYF
14,TRBD2,TRBJ2-3,.,TRBV6-5,TGTGCCAGCAGATTAGCGGGAATCGCAGATACGCAGTATTTT,CASRLAGIADTQYF
15,.,TRBJ2-3,.,TRBV15,TGTGCCACCAGCAGAGATGGTGGGCCTGGGGATACGCAGTATTTT,CATSRDGGPGDTQYF
15,.,TRBJ1-4,.,TRBV28,TGTGCCAGCAGTTTTTACACAGCCATTAATGAAAAACTGTTTTTT,CASSFYTAINEKLFF
14,TRBD1,TRBJ1-5,.,TRBV27,TGTGCCAGTGCGAACGACAGGGGCAATCAGCCCCAGCATTTT,CASANDRGNQPQHF
16,.,TRBJ2-1,once,TRBV5-6,TGTGCCAGCAGCTCCCCCCGGAGGGAGAGTAAAAATGAGCAGTTCTTC,CASSSPRRESKNEQFF
20,TRBD1,TRBJ1-5,.,TRBV15,TGTGCCACCAGCAGAGCTCCGACAGGGGGCTGGGAAACTAGCAATCAGCCCCAGCATTTT,CATSRAPTGGWETSNQPQHF
16,TRBD2,TRBJ2-4,.,TRBV2,TGTGCCGGTGGGGTAGCGGGAGGAAAAGCCAAAAACATTCAGTACTTC,CAGGVAGGKAKNIQYF
17,TRBD1,TRBJ1-2,few,TRBV28,TGTGCCAGCATCCCTCCGGGACAGGGATCCCCCTACTATGGCTACACCTTC,CASIPPGQGSPYYGYTF
16,TRBD2,TRBJ2-3,once,TRBV30,TGTGCCTGGAGTGTAAATAGCGGGGGATACACAGATACGCAGTATTTT,CAWSVNSGGYTDTQYF
14,.,TRBJ1-1,.,TRBV19,TGTGCCAGTATACCCGGAGGGATGGGCACTGAAGCTTTCTTT,CASIPGGMGTEAFF
16,TRBD1,TRBJ1-6,.,TRBV13,TGTGCCAGCAGCCCACGAGGGACAGAGTATAATTCACCCCTCCACTTT,CASSPRGTEYNSPLHF
15,TRBD1,TRBJ1-1,.,TRBV3-1/TRBV3-2,TGTGCCAGCAGCCAAGACGTACAGGGGGGCACTGAAGCTTTCTTT,CASSQDVQGGTEAFF
16,TRBD1,TRBJ2-7,.,TRBV7-2,TGTGCCAGCAGCCTTCGACAGGGTCTCCAACTCTACGAGCAGTACTTC,CASSLRQGLQLYEQYF
15,.,TRBJ2-1,.,TRBV5-1,TGCGCCAGCAGAACAGGCACCGGACGGTACAATGAGCAGTTCTTC,CASRTGTGRYNEQFF
17,.,TRBJ2-7,.,TRBV15,TGTGCCACCAGCAGAGATGAACAGGGTAGCGACTCCTACGAGCAGTACTTC,CATSRDEQGSDSYEQYF
18,TRBD2,TRBJ2-1,.,TRBV6-2/TRBV6-3,TGTGCCAGCAGTTACACCTGGGTAGCGGGAGGCTACTACAATGAGCAGTTCTTC,CASSYTWVAGGYYNEQFF
17,TRBD1,TRBJ1-4,once,TRBV18,TGTGCCAGCTCACAAGACAGGGGCCCTGCAACTAATGAAAAACTGTTTTTT,CASSQDRGPATNEKLFF
13,.,TRBJ2-4,.,TRBV7-9,TGTGCCAGCAGCTTAGTCCAAGGGGCTTTCCCGTACTTC,CASSLVQGAFPYF
15,TRBD2,TRBJ2-1,.,TRBV28,TGTGCCAGCAGTTCAAACCTAGCGGGATACAATGAGCAGTTCTTC,CASSSNLAGYNEQFF
14,TRBD1,TRBJ1-1,.,TRBV15,TGTGCCACCAGCCGAATGACAGGGTCGTCTGAAGCTTTCTTT,CATSRMTGSSEAFF
14,.,TRBJ2-5,.,TRBV19,TGTGCCAGTAGTCCCCCAGGGAAGCAAGAGACCCAGTACTTC,CASSPPGKQETQYF
13,.,TRBJ1-2,.,TRBV4-2,TGTGCCAGCAGCCCTGCGATGAACTATGGCTACACCTTC,CASSPAMNYGYTF
15,TRBD1,TRBJ1-4,.,TRBV9,TGTGCCAGCAGCGCCAGACAGGGAACCGAAGAAAAACTGTTTTTT,CASSARQGTEEKLFF